This T cell receptor (beta chain) was documented in a study of blood T cell repertoires in COVID-19. Study context: The origin of the acute and convalescent COVID-19 samples was the United States, Italy and Spain. PBMCs, B-cell-depleted T cells, or T cells were the source of the cDNA or gDNA that made up the material.

Trimming pared 5 bases from V and 4 bases from J, leaving 9 bases between. CDR3 length equals 12 residues. Germline V gene data show CDR1 as GTSNPN and CDR2 as SVGIG (reference sequence). Some clones are missing from TCRdb's copy, which holds only in-frame ones; the method was immunoSEQ multiplex PCR. The data show over 25,000 clones, around 80% seen once. Input material: peripheral blood. The source is a woman older than 75 with acute or convalescent COVID-19. This chain uses TRBV30 with TRBJ2-4; D is ambiguous. The DNA of the CDR3 is TGTGCCTGGGACATTAAGAAAAACATTCAGTACTTC. It translates to CAWDIKKNIQYF.